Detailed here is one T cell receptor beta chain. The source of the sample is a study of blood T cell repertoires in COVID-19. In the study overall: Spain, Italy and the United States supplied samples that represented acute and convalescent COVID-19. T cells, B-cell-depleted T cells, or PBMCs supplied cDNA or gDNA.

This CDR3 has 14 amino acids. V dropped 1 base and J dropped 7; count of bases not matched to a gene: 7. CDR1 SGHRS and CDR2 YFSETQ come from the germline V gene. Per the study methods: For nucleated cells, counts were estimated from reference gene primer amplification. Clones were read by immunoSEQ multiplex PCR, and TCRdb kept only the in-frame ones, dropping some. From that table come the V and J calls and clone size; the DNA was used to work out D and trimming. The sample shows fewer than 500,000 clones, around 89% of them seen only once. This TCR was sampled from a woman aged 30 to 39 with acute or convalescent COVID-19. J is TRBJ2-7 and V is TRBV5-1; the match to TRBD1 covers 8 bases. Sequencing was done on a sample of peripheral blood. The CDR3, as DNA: TGCGCCAGCAGCTTGAAGGCAGGGGGCACTGAGCAGTACTTC. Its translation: CASSLKAGGTEQYF.